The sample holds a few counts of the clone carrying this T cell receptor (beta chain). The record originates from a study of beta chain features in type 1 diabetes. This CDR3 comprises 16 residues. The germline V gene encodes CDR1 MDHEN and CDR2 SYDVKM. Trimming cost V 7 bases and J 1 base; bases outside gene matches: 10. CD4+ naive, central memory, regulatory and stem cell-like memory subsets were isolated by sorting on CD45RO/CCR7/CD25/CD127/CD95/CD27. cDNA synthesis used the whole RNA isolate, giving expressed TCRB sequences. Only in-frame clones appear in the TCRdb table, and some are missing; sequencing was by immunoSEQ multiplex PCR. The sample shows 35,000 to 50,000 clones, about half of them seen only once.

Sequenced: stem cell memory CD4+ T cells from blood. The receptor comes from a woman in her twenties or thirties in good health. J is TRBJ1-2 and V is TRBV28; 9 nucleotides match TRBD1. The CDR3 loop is CASTPGQGPRNYGYTF. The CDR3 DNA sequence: TGTGCCAGCACGCCGGGACAGGGCCCTCGTAACTATGGCTACACCTTC.